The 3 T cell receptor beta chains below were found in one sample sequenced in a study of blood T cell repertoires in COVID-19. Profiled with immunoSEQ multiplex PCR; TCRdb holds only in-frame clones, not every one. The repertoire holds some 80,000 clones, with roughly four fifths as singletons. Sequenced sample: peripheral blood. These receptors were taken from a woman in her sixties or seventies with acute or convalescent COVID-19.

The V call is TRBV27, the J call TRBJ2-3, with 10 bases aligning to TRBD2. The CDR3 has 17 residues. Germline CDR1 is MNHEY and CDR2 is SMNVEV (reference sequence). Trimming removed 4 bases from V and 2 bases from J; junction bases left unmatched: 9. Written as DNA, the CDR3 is TGTGCCAGCAGTTCCAAATGGACTAGCGGTGACACAGATACGCAGTATTTT. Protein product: CASSSKWTSGDTDTQYF.

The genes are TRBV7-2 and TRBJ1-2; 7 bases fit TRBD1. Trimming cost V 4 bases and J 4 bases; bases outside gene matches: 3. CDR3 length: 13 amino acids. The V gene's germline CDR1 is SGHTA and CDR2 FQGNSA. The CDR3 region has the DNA TGTGCCAGCAGCTCGCAGGGGGTCTATGGCTACACCTTC. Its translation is CASSSQGVYGYTF.

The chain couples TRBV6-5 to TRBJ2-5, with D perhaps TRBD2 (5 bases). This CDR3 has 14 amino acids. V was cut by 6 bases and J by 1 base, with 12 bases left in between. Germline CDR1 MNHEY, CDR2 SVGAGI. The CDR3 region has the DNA TGTGCCAGCAGACTAGGATTAACCCAAGAGACCCAGTACTTC. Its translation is CASRLGLTQETQYF.